This TCR beta chain was captured in a study of radiation and T cells in renal cell carcinoma. The protocol was immunoSEQ multiplex PCR, while the TCRdb copy is restricted to in-frame clones and leaves out a portion. Altogether 70,000 to 80,000 clones are present, roughly 85% being singletons, with the ten largest covering about 22%. Between the trimmed V and J ends, which lost 5 bases and 8 bases, there was a span of 24 bases. The CDR3 loop spans 16 amino acids. Germline values: CDR1 SGHTA, CDR2 FQGNSA. The time point denotes: blood 2 weeks post-SBRT. The treatment is: 15 Gy SBRT to primary tumor, nephrectomy 4 weeks later.

This chain links TRBV7-2 with TRBJ1-2, with D possibly TRBD1 on 6 matching bases. This sample comprised blood, obtained from a patient whose treatment included radiotherapy and nephrectomy. This TCR came from a woman between 50 and 59 years old with renal cell carcinoma. The CDR3 spells CASSPQGQAGRSGYTF. CDR3 coding DNA: TGTGCCAGCAGCCCACAGGGTCAGGCGGGGCGGTCCGGCTACACCTTC.